This T cell receptor (beta chain) appears in the sequencing data of a study of breast tumors, draining lymph nodes, adjacent tissues. Broader study findings: Tumor repertoires ranked between lymph nodes and nontumor tissue in diversity, with V and J gene preferences.

Each CDR3 protein is one row after TCRdb ran MiXCR on the multiplex PCR reads. This repertoire shows about 230,000 distinct CDR3 sequences, 32% found once; its top ten account for just over 1.4%. Axillary draining lymph nodes of breast cancer patients supplied the node samples. The table lists this clonotype with many counts. Its target is not known. Germline CDR1 and CDR2: KGHSH and LQKENI. Trimming shortened V by 1 base and J by 4 bases, and 9 bases separated the two germline ends. This CDR3 is 14 amino acids long. This TCR came from a female donor with breast cancer. Some clones in this sample may be carry-over from other donors' samples. The material sequenced was axillary lymph node tissue. This chain connects TRBV18 to TRBJ2-3; no firm D call. CDR3 in amino acids: CASSPLLNSDTQYF. The DNA for the CDR3 is TGTGCCAGCTCACCACTCCTAAACTCAGATACGCAGTATTTT.